The 10 T cell receptor beta chains below come from one sample, sequenced in a study of human T cells and chemical hapten exposure. MiXCR, run by TCRdb on the RACE reads, gives a single entry per CDR3 protein. This table has tens of thousands of distinct CDR3 sequences, around 10% appearing once. As to time point: pre-sensitization, week 0. The sample's treatment: therapeutic diphenylcyclopropenone sensitization with weekly scalp DPC. Unfractionated whole blood was the source of the extracted total RNA. The input for sequencing was whole blood, taken in connection with sensitization to the hapten diphenylcyclopropenone (DPC). Receptors were obtained from a woman in her thirties or forties with alopecia areata. Some clones in this sample may be carry-over from other donors' samples.

The genes are TRBV3-1 and TRBJ2-5, with 11 bases lining up with TRBD2. The trim removed 6 bases at V and 5 bases at J, leaving 2 bases unmatched. The CDR3 contains 13 residues. CDR1 LGHDT and CDR2 YNNKEL come from the germline V gene (reference sequence). CDR3 bases: TGTGCCAGCAGACTAGCGGGAGAGGAGACCCAGTACTTC. Translating gives CASRLAGEETQYF.

This clonotype was seen many times. The chain is built from TRBV19 and TRBJ2-1, with TRBD1 matching over 8 bases. V dropped 7 bases and J dropped 0; count of bases not matched to a gene: 5. The CDR3 is 15 amino acids. Germline loops: CDR1 LNHDA, CDR2 SQIVND (reference sequence). The CDR3 region is CASTRTGSSYNEQFF. Here the CDR3 DNA reads TGTGCCAGTACACGGACAGGGAGCTCCTACAATGAGCAGTTCTTC.

This clonotype was observed many times. The chain combines TRBV9 with TRBJ1-1; D ambiguous. CDR3 length: 13 amino acids. The germline V and J ends were trimmed by 3 bases and 1 base, with 7 bases remaining between them. Germline lookup yields CDR1 SGDLS and CDR2 YYNGEE. CDR3 loop: CASSGGGNTEAFF. Here the CDR3 DNA reads TGTGCCAGCAGCGGAGGAGGGAACACTGAAGCTTTCTTT.

In this sample, this clonotype turned up many times. This chain uses TRBV4-2 with TRBJ1-5; 7 bases agree with TRBD1. The CDR3 has 17 amino acids. Germline CDR1 reads LGHNA; CDR2 reads YNFKEQ. Trimming cost V 1 base and J 0 bases; bases outside gene matches: 6. In nucleotides, the CDR3 is TGTGCCAGCAGCCAAGTTCCGGGACAGCTTAGCAATCAGCCCCAGCATTTT. It yields the protein CASSQVPGQLSNQPQHF.

In its sample, this clonotype was seen many times. V gene TRBV5-6 combines with J gene TRBJ2-3, with 8 bases matching TRBD1. Germline assignment: CDR1 SGHDT and CDR2 YYEEEE. The CDR3 runs to 14 residues. J was trimmed by 6 bases and V by 4 bases; bases with no gene match: 7. CDR3 sequence: CASSMPTGVDTQYF. In DNA, the CDR3 is TGTGCCAGCAGCATGCCGACAGGGGTCGATACGCAGTATTTT.

In its sample, this clonotype was seen many times. This chain uses TRBV5-4 with TRBJ2-7; no firm D call. Germline V gene lookup returns CDR1 SGHNT and CDR2 YYREEE (reference sequence). V was shortened by 0 bases and J by 6 bases, with 7 bases between the two germline ends. The CDR3 covers 12 residues. CDR3 nucleotide sequence: TGTGCCAGCAGCTTGGAAGGTTTCGAGCAGTACTTC. This encodes CASSLEGFEQYF.

V is TRBV4-1 and J is TRBJ2-2; 7 bases agree with TRBD2. Unmatched junction bases numbered 7, after V lost 4 bases and J lost 5 bases. This CDR3 has 15 residues. Germline V gene sequence: CDR1 MGHRA, CDR2 YSYEKL. The CDR3 region is CASSRGGRMTGELFF. The CDR3 DNA follows: TGCGCCAGCAGCCGGGGCGGGAGAATGACCGGGGAGCTGTTTTTT.

The chain is built from TRBV2 and TRBJ1-5; D ambiguous. The germline V and J ends were trimmed by 6 bases and 1 base, with 7 bases remaining between them. The CDR3 sequence is 13 residues long. In germline, CDR1 is SNHLY, CDR2 FYNNEI. Written as DNA, the CDR3 is TGTGCCAGCAGCTCCGGGAGCAATCAGCCCCAGCATTTT. Its translation is CASSSGSNQPQHF. Drawing the rest from reference TRBV2 and TRBJ1-5, the complete variable domain is EPEVTQTPSHQVTQMGQEVILRCVPISNHLYFYWYRQILGQKVEFLVSFYNNEISEKSEIFDDQFSVERPDGSNFTLKIRSTKLEDSAMYFCASSSGSNQPQHFGDGTRLSIL.

This clonotype was detected many times. The J gene is TRBJ2-1, the V gene TRBV14, with 9 positions matching TRBD2. Germline loops: CDR1 SGHDN, CDR2 FVKESK. This CDR3 contains 17 residues. Unmatched junction bases numbered 14, after V lost 3 bases and J lost 8 bases. The CDR3 DNA sequence: TGTGCCAGCAGCCACGCCCTTAATAGCGGGAGAGGCGATGAGCAGTTCTTC. Residues: CASSHALNSGRGDEQFF.

The rearrangement uses TRBV6-2 or TRBV6-3 and TRBJ1-1; D gene ambiguous. CDR3 length: 14 amino acids. Germline-derived CDR1 and CDR2 are MNHEY and SVGEGT. The germline V and J ends were trimmed by 7 bases and 3 bases, with 15 bases remaining between them. CDR3 sequence reads: CASIPTQRDTEAFF. In DNA form, the CDR3 reads TGTGCCAGCATCCCGACACAGAGGGACACTGAAGCTTTCTTT.